This T cell receptor beta chain was identified in a study of T cell repertoires in cytomegalovirus infection. Per germline, CDR1 SEHNR and CDR2 FQNEAQ (reference sequence). With 5 bases removed from V and 2 bases from J, the gap between germline ends came to 7 bases. The CDR3 contains 12 residues. The sample holds many counts of this clonotype. TCRdb re-called the reads through MiXCR, storing one row per CDR3 protein. The profile shows approximately 500,000 distinct CDR3 sequences, 16% of them singletons. The rearrangement uses TRBV7-9 and TRBJ2-7; D not certain. The material sequenced was CD8+ T cells from PBMCs. The clonotype originates from a human donor in good health (CMV status not recorded). Some clones in this sample may be carry-over from other donors' samples. The CDR3 bases are TGTGCCAGCAGCGGCAAAACCTACGAGCAGTACTTC. Residues: CASSGKTYEQYF.